This TCR beta chain is from a study of cytomegalovirus exposure and HLA in healthy donors (dated by TCRdb to the late 2010s). For context, the study as a whole: According to a later analysis, one platform produced both the 120 validation repertoires and the 700 or so repertoires of the first cohort. The study aimed to test whether cataloging public T cell receptors could reveal signatures of past pathogen exposure. Along with the 666-subject first cohort, a separate validation cohort of over a hundred different subjects was used. High-throughput TCR immunosequencing, statistical association of individual TCRs with disease status, and machine learning were combined to predict cytomegalovirus infection status. The research as a whole found: A later analysis had no HLA typing for the validation cohort, so co-occurrence there was scored across all 120 repertoires. The classifier was reported to diagnose cytomegalovirus status with high specificity and sensitivity in both the original and validation cohorts. Across donors, most TCR sequences were observed very rarely, whereas some public TCRs were present in many individuals. In vitro tests confirmed that three of the cytomegalovirus-associated TCR beta chains recognize cytomegalovirus antigens. A total of about 150 TCR beta chains were listed by the study as associated with cytomegalovirus. According to the authors, the approach could potentially be generalized to other disease states and immunological phenotypes. In a later analysis, TCRs clustered in the first cohort were found to also tend to co-occur in the roughly 130 validation repertoires, with 90% to 95% of cluster scores above 0.

The library relied on the immunoSEQ multiplex PCR assay. For the original study's pipeline: A statistical classification framework was developed to diagnose cytomegalovirus status using the catalog of TCR beta chain sequences. TCRdb re-hosts the immuneACCESS table, in-frame sequences only. Its copies lack some clones; in the studies checked, an unresolved V gene accounts for under half of them, and the cause for the rest is not known. V, J and clone size are taken as reported in that table, and D and trimming were inferred from the DNA itself. Present in this sample are 110,000 to 150,000 clones, roughly nine tenths of which were seen just once. Approximately 0.7% of the sample comes from the top ten. As regards this clone: Its antigen remains unidentified. No base-level quality is on record; no much larger clone is a single base apart.

Measured from the cysteine to the phenylalanine, the CDR3 is 14 residues long. Only the CDR3 region is kept as DNA, spanning 42 bases read in frame from base 1. In the germline V gene, CDR1 corresponds to MGHRA and CDR2 to YSYEKL. The V and J ends are trimmed by 3 bases and 1 base, leaving 6 bases between them. The donors belonged to the validation cohort of around 130 subjects, which was separate from the approximately 700-subject first cohort. This clonotype was obtained from a young man in good health and CMV-seronegative. Recombination joined TRBV4-1 with TRBJ2-2, with TRBD1 perhaps the D gene, on 5 matching bases. Sequences were obtained from PBMCs. The CDR3 is CASSHQGNTGELFF. The nucleotides read TGCGCCAGCAGCCACCAGGGGAACACCGGGGAGCTGTTTTTT.